This T cell receptor (beta chain) was recorded in a study of shared clonotypes between healthy human individuals. The study, taken as a whole, reports: Non-shared clonotypes displayed generation probabilities falling below those of clonotypes present in all four donors.

CD45RO negativity and positive selection for CCR7 defined naive CD8 cells, a population that excluded terminally differentiated effector memory CD45RA+ cells. V lost 9 bases, J lost 0 bases, and 8 bases lay in between. CDR3 size: 13 residues. Germline CDR1 reads SEHNR; CDR2 reads FQNEAQ (reference sequence). Running of the assay took place at deep level. It was across several immunoSEQ plates that each subset's genomic DNA was evenly split. This table comes from immunoSEQ multiplex PCR, and its TCRdb copy is limited to in-frame clones, with some not included. Among about 820,000 clones listed, 92% were seen once. For this clone: As yet, its antigen is unknown.

The sequenced sample consisted of naive CD8+ T cells sorted from blood. The sequence came from a man aged 30 to 45 in good health. The genes are TRBV7-9 and TRBJ2-2; D is perhaps TRBD1 (5 bases). CDR3: CARQGTNTGELFF. The CDR3 DNA reads TGTGCCAGGCAGGGTACGAACACCGGGGAGCTGTTTTTT.